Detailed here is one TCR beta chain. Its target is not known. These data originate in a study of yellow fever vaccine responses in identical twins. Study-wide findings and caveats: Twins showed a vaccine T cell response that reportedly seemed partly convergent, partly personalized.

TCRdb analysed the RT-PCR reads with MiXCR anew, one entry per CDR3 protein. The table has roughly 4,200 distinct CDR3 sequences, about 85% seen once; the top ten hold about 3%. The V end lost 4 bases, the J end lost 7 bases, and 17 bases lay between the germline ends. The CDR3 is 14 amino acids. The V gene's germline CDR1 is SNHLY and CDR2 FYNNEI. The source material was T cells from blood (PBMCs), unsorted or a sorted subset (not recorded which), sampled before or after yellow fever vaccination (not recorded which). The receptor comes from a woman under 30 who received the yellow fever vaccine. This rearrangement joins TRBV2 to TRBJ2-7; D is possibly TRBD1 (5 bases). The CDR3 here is CASSGQTVRLEQYF. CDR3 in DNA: TGTGCCAGCAGTGGACAGACCGTACGTCTGGAGCAGTACTTC.